A few counts support the clone carrying this T cell receptor beta chain. Antigen specificity is unknown. V dropped 4 bases and J dropped 8 bases, with 9 bases sitting between them. This CDR3 region has 12 residues. Germline-derived CDR1 and CDR2 are SEHNR and FQNEAQ (reference sequence). The data are from a study of blood T cells in healthy people across ages. General study points: The study found more naive CD4+ cells and higher diversity in long-lived than aged donors. Estimated diversity, derived from one million T cells, was regarded as an underestimate.

A sample-barcoded 5' primer and a J-beta primer mix were used in a second PCR of about 7 to 12 cycles. The template-switch adaptor was a 5' adaptor with 12 random nucleotides. It tagged each cDNA molecule. Every sample gave at least 2.5 million paired-end reads containing CDR3. TCRdb re-derived calls from the 5' RACE reads in MiXCR, one entry per CDR3 protein. Seen here are some 1.5 million distinct CDR3 sequences, 28% observed once, and the top ten hold roughly 8.2%. Sequencing used blood. V is TRBV7-9 and J is TRBJ2-1, with a possible D match to TRBD2 (5 bases). The receptor's source is a woman aged 30 to 39 in good health. CDR3 DNA: TGTGCCAGCAGCTCGCGGACTTATGAGCAGTTCTTC. It specifies CASSSRTYEQFF. Using reference TRBV7-9 and TRBJ2-1 for the parts outside the CDR3, the full variable domain is DTGVSQNPRHKITKRGQNVTFRCDPISEHNRLYWYRQTLGQGPEFLTYFQNEAQLEKSRLLSDRFSAERPKGSFSTLEIQRTEQGDSAMYLCASSSRTYEQFFGPGTRLTVL.